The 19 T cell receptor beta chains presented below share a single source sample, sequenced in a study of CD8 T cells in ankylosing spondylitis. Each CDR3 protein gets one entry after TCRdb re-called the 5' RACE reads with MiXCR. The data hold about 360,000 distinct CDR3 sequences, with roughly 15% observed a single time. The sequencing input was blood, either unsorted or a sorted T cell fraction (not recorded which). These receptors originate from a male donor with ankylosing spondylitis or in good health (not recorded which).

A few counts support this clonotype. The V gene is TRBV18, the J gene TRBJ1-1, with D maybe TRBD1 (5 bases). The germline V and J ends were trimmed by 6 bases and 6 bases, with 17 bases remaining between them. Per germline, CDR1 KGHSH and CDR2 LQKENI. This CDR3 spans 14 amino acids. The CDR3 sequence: CASSYEQGRAEAFF. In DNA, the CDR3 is TGTGCCAGCTCGTACGAGCAGGGTAGAGCTGAAGCTTTCTTT.

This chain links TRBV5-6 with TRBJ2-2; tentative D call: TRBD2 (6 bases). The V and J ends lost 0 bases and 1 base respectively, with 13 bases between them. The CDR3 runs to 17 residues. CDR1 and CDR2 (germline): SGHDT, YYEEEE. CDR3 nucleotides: TGTGCCAGCAGCTTGGTAGGGGACTTGCAGAACACCGGGGAGCTGTTTTTT. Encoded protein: CASSLVGDLQNTGELFF.

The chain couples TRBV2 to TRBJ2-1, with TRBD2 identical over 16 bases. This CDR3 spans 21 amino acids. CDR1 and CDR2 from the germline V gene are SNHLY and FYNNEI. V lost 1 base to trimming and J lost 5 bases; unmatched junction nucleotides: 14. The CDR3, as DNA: TGTGCCAGCAGTGAAGGGTGGGGATTTAAGGGGACTAGCGGGAGGGACAATGAGCAGTTCTTC. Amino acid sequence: CASSEGWGFKGTSGRDNEQFF. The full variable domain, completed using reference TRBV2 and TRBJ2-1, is EPEVTQTPSHQVTQMGQEVILRCVPISNHLYFYWYRQILGQKVEFLVSFYNNEISEKSEIFDDQFSVERPDGSNFTLKIRSTKLEDSAMYFCASSEGWGFKGTSGRDNEQFFGPGTRLTVL.

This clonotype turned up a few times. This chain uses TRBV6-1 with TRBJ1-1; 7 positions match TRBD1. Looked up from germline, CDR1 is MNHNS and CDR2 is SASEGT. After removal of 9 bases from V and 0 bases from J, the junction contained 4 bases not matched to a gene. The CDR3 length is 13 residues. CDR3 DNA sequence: TGTGCCAGTGGGGGACAGTTGAACACTGAAGCTTTCTTT. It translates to CASGGQLNTEAFF.

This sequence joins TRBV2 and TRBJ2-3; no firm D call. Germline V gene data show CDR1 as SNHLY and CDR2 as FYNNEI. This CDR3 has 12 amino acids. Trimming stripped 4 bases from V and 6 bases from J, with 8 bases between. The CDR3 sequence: CASSVEMDTQYF. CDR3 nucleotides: TGTGCCAGCAGTGTAGAAATGGATACGCAGTATTTT.

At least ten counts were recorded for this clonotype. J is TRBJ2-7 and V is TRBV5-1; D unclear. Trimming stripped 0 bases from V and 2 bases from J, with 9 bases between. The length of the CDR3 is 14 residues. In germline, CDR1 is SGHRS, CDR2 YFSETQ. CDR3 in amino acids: CASSLEGMPYEQYF. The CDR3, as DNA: TGCGCCAGCAGCTTGGAAGGGATGCCCTACGAGCAGTACTTC.

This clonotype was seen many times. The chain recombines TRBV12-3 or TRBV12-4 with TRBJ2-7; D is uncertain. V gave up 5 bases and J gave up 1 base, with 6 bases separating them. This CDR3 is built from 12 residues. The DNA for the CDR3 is TGTGCCAGCAGTACCGGGTCCTACGAGCAGTACTTC. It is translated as CASSTGSYEQYF.

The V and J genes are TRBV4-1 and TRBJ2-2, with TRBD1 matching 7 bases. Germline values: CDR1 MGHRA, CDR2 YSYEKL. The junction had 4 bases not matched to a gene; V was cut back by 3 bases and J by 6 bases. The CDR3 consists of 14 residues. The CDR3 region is CASSHGQVPGELFF. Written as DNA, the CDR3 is TGCGCCAGCAGCCATGGACAGGTCCCCGGGGAGCTGTTTTTT.

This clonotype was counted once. DNA of the CDR3: TGTGCCTGGACCCCGGGACAGGGGATCCCCGAGCAGTACTTC. Residues: CAWTPGQGIPEQYF. This chain links TRBV30 with TRBJ2-7, with TRBD1 matching 10 bases. The CDR3 runs 14 residues. Germline-derived CDR1 and CDR2 are GTSNPN and SVGIG (reference sequence). The ends lost 4 bases at V and 6 bases at J; junction bases unmatched: 9.

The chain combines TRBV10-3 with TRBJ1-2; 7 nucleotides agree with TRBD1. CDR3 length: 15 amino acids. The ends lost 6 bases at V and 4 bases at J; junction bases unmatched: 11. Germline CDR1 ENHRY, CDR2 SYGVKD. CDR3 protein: CAIRPDTGVVYGYTF. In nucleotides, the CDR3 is TGTGCCATCAGACCCGACACAGGGGTCGTCTATGGCTACACCTTC.

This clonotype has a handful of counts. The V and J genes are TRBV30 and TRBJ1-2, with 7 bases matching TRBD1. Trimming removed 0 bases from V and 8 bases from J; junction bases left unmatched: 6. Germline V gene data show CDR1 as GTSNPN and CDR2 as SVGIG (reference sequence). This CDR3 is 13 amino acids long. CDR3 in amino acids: CAWSVRIGGGYTF. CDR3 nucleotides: TGTGCCTGGAGTGTAAGGATAGGGGGCGGCTACACCTTC.

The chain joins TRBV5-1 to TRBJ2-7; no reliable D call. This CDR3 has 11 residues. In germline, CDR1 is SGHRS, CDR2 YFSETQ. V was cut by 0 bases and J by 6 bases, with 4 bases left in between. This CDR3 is CASSLDREQYF. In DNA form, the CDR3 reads TGCGCCAGCAGCTTGGATCGCGAGCAGTACTTC.

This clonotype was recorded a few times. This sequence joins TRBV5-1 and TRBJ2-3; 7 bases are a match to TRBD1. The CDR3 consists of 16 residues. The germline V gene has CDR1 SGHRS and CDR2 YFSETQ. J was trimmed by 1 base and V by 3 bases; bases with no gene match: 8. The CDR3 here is CASSSTGHTGTDTQYF. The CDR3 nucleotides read TGCGCCAGCAGCTCGACAGGGCATACGGGCACAGATACGCAGTATTTT.

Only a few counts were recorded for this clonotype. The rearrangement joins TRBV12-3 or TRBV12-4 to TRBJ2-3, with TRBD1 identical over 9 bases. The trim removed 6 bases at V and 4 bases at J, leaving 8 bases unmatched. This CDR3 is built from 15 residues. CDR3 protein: CASSRGGTGPDTQYF. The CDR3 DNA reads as TGTGCCAGCAGCCGTGGGGGGACAGGGCCAGATACGCAGTATTTT.

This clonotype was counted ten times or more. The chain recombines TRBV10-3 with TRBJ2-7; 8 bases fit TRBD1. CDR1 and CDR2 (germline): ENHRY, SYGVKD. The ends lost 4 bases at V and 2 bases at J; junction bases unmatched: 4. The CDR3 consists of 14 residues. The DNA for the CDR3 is TGTGCCATCAGTGGACAGGGGACCGCCTACGAGCAGTACTTC. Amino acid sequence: CAISGQGTAYEQYF.

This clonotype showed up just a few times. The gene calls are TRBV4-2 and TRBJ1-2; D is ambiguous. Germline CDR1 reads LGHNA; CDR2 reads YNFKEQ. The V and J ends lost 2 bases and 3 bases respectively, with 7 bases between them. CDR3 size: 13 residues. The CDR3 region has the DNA TGTGCCAGCAGCCAACCCGGAGACTATGGCTACACCTTC. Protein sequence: CASSQPGDYGYTF.

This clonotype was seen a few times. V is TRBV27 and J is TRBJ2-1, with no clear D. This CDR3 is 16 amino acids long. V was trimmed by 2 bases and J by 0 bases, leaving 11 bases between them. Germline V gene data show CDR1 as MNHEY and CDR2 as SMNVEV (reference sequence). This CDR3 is CASSLRWGSSYNEQFF. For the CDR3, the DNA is TGTGCCAGCAGTTTAAGATGGGGAAGCTCCTACAATGAGCAGTTCTTC.

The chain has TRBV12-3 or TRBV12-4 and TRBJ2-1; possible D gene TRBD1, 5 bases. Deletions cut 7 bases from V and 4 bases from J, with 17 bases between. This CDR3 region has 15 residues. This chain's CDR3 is CASNLHTGPYNEQFF. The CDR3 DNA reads TGTGCCAGCAACCTCCACACAGGTCCTTACAATGAGCAGTTCTTC.

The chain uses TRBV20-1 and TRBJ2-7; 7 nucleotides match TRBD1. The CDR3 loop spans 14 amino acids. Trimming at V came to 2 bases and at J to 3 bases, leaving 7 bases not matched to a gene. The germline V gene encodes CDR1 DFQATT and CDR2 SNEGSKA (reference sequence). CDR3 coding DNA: TGCAGTGCTAGATCCTCCTCAGGGGGCTACGAGCAGTACTTC. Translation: CSARSSSGGYEQYF.